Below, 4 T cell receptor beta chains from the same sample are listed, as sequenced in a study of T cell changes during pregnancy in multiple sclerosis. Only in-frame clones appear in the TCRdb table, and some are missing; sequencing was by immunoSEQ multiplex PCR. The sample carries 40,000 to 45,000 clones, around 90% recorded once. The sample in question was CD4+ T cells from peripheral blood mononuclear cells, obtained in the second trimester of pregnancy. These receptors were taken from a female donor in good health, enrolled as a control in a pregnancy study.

In DNA, the CDR3 is TGTGCCAGCAGCTTAGGAGGGGGCGCGGAGACCCAGTACTTC. Translation gives CASSLGGGAETQYF. The V call is TRBV5-5, the J call TRBJ2-5, with D possibly matching TRBD1 (7 bases). The CDR3 length is 14 residues. Per germline, CDR1 SGHKS and CDR2 YYEKEE (reference sequence). V was clipped by 2 bases and J by 5 bases, with 13 bases between them.

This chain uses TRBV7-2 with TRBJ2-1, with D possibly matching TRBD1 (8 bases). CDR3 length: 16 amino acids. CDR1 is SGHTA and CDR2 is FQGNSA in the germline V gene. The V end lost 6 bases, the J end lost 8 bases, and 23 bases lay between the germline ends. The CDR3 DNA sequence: TGTGCCAGCAGGTACCGCCCCGGACAGGGAGGGCATGAGCAGTTCTTC. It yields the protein CASRYRPGQGGHEQFF.

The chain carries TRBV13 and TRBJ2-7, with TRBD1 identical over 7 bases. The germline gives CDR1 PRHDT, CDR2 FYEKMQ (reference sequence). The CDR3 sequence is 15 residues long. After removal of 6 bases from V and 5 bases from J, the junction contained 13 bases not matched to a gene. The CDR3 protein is CASSSTKTGYNEQYF. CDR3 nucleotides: TGTGCCAGCAGTTCGACTAAGACAGGGTACAACGAGCAGTACTTC.

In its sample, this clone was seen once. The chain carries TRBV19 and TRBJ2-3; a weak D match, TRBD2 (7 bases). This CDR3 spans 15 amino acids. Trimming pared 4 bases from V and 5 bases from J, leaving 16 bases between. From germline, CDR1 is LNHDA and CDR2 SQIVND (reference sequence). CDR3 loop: CASSNRASGRDTQYF. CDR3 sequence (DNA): TGTGCCAGTAGTAACAGGGCTAGCGGAAGAGATACGCAGTATTTT. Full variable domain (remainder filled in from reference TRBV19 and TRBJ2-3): DGGITQSPKYLFRKEGQNVTLSCEQNLNHDAMYWYRQDPGQGLRLIYYSQIVNDFQKGDIAEGYSVSREKKESFPLTVTSAQKNPTAFYLCASSNRASGRDTQYFGPGTRLTVL.